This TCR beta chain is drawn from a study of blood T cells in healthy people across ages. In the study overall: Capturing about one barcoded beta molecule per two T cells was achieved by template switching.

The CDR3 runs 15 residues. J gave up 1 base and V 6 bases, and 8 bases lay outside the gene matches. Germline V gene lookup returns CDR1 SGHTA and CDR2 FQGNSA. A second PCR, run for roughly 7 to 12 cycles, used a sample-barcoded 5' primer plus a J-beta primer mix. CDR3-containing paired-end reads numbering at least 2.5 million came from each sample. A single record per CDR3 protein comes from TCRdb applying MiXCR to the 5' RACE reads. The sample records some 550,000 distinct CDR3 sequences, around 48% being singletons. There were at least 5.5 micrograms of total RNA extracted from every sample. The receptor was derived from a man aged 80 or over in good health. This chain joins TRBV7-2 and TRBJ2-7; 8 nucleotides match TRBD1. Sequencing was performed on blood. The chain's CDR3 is CASSRSGTGSYEQYF. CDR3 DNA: TGTGCCAGCAGTCGATCCGGGACAGGATCCTACGAGCAGTACTTC.